The clone carrying this T cell receptor beta chain was detected only once. Antigen: not known. The V gene's germline CDR1 is LNHDA and CDR2 SQIVND (reference sequence). Between the trimmed V and J ends, which lost 5 bases and 2 bases, there was a span of 10 bases. The CDR3 sequence is 13 residues long. The entry originates in a study of siplizumab effects on memory and regulatory T cells. Whole-study results and caveats: Naive T cells appeared more varied than memory cells and looked like key alloresponse contributors.

Sequenced by immunoSEQ multiplex PCR; TCRdb stores in-frame clones only, minus some. This table has more than 95,000 clones, roughly 92% appearing once. This chain joins TRBV19 and TRBJ2-7; D unclear. The clonotype comes from a human donor in good health. The sequenced material came from Tregs sorted from blood. CDR3 residues: CASSPRPAYEQYF. In DNA, the CDR3 is TGTGCCAGTAGTCCGAGGCCCGCCTACGAGCAGTACTTC. Using reference TRBV19 and TRBJ2-7 for the parts outside the CDR3, the full variable domain is DGGITQSPKYLFRKEGQNVTLSCEQNLNHDAMYWYRQDPGQGLRLIYYSQIVNDFQKGDIAEGYSVSREKKESFPLTVTSAQKNPTAFYLCASSPRPAYEQYFGPGTRLTVT.